Below, 9 T cell receptor beta chains from the same sample are listed, as sequenced in a study of T cell responses to AZD1222 COVID-19 vaccine. Clones were read by immunoSEQ multiplex PCR, and TCRdb kept only the in-frame ones, dropping some. The sample consists of 140,000 to 150,000 clones, approximately 92% of them appearing once. Source: peripheral blood, taken on day 0 of AZD1222 vaccination. All receptors come from an adult in good health.

This clone was found a few times. V is TRBV7-3 and J is TRBJ2-1; 7 nucleotides align to TRBD2. Trimming at V came to 5 bases and at J to 2 bases, leaving 6 bases not matched to a gene. CDR3 length equals 15 residues. In germline, CDR1 is SGHTA, CDR2 FQGTGA. This CDR3 is CASSPPAGTYNEQFF. DNA of the CDR3: TGTGCCAGCAGCCCACCAGCGGGGACCTACAATGAGCAGTTCTTC.

J is TRBJ2-2 and V is TRBV18, with D perhaps matching TRBD1 (6 bases). The length of the CDR3 is 14 residues. Germline CDR1 and CDR2: KGHSH and LQKENI. V was pared by 6 bases and J by 6 bases, with 14 bases between. The CDR3 sequence: CASSPWSGAGELFF. The CDR3, as DNA: TGTGCCAGCTCCCCCTGGTCAGGGGCCGGGGAGCTGTTTTTT.

The genes are TRBV5-5 and TRBJ2-7; 8 nucleotides agree with TRBD1. CDR1 SGHKS and CDR2 YYEKEE come from the germline V gene (reference sequence). The CDR3 runs 13 residues. V dropped 4 bases and J dropped 7; count of bases not matched to a gene: 7. CDR3 coding DNA: TGTGCCAGCAGCATAAGACAGGGGAGAGAGCAGTACTTC. It specifies CASSIRQGREQYF. Variable domain in full (rest from reference TRBV5-5 and TRBJ2-7): DAGVTQSPTHLIKTRGQQVTLRCSPISGHKSVSWYQQVLGQGPQFIFQYYEKEERGRGNFPDRFSARQFPNYSSELNVNALLLGDSALYLCASSIRQGREQYFGPGTRLTVT.

V usage is TRBV5-1 and J usage is TRBJ1-2; 7 nucleotides match TRBD1. The CDR3 contains 15 residues. V lost 4 bases to trimming and J lost 5 bases; unmatched junction nucleotides: 11. Germline CDR1 and CDR2: SGHRS and YFSETQ. CDR3 nucleotide sequence: TGCGCCAGCAGCCCGGGACAGCCTCAGGGGTATGGCTACACCTTC. Amino acid sequence: CASSPGQPQGYGYTF.

The chain is built from TRBV28 and TRBJ1-5, with a tentative D call TRBD1 (5 bases). Trimming pared 6 bases from V and 1 base from J, leaving 16 bases between. This CDR3 has 16 amino acids. In germline, CDR1 is MDHEN, CDR2 SYDVKM. CDR3 sequence (DNA): TGTGCCAGCAGCCCCCTGGGGGGTGGCAGCAATCAGCCCCAGCATTTT. Protein product: CASSPLGGGSNQPQHF.

This chain uses TRBV6-5 with TRBJ1-1, with D hard to call. Germline V lookup: CDR1 MNHEY, CDR2 SVGAGI. This CDR3 is 14 amino acids long. V was shortened by 0 bases and J by 7 bases, with 12 bases between the two germline ends. The DNA of the CDR3 is TGTGCCAGCAGTTACTCGCCTAGTTTTGATGAAGCTTTCTTT. Its protein is CASSYSPSFDEAFF.

This clone qualifies as medium-sized (0.01 to 0.1%). V is TRBV6-4 and J is TRBJ2-3; D unresolved. The CDR3 spans 15 residues. The germline CDR1 and CDR2 sequences are MRHNA and SNTAGT. The germline V and J ends were trimmed by 3 bases and 0 bases, with 10 bases remaining between them. The CDR3 reads CASSEDPASTDTQYF. The CDR3 nucleotides are TGTGCCAGCAGTGAGGACCCTGCTAGCACAGATACGCAGTATTTT.

The rearrangement uses TRBV15 and TRBJ1-2; D not certain. The CDR3 length is 14 residues. V dropped 0 bases and J dropped 4 bases, with 9 bases sitting between them. Per the germline V gene, CDR1 is LNHNV and CDR2 is YYDKDF (reference sequence). This chain's CDR3 is CATSRDPESYGYTF. In DNA, the CDR3 is TGTGCCACCAGCAGAGATCCAGAGTCCTATGGCTACACCTTC.

J is TRBJ1-6 and V is TRBV11-3; D not certain. Germline CDR1 is SGHNT and CDR2 is YENEEA. This CDR3 is 16 amino acids long. V lost 2 bases and J lost 7, with 15 bases in between. CDR3 bases: TGTGCCAGCAGCTTATCTCTAGGACCGGCAAATTCACCCCTCCACTTT. Residues: CASSLSLGPANSPLHF.